This T cell receptor beta chain was captured by sequencing in a study of blood T cell repertoires in COVID-19. This clone was detected a few times. V was cut by 6 bases and J by 0 bases, with 12 bases left in between. This CDR3 has 14 amino acids. From germline, CDR1 is SNHLY and CDR2 FYNNEI. This table comes from immunoSEQ multiplex PCR, and its TCRdb copy is limited to in-frame clones, with some not included. The data contain about 330,000 clones, about 90% of them singletons. This receptor was obtained from a woman aged 25 to 39 who had recovered from COVID-19. The V and J genes are TRBV2 and TRBJ2-7; D may be TRBD1 (6 bases). Sequencing was carried out using PBMCs or T cells enriched from blood (not recorded which). The CDR3 coding sequence is TGTGCCAGCAGCGCCGACAGGAACTCCTACGAGCAGTACTTC. Its protein is CASSADRNSYEQYF.